This T cell receptor beta chain was retrieved from a study of T cells after yellow fever vaccination. Concerning this clonotype itself: The antigen remains undetermined.

The study's findings and limits: Reappearance after the booster was seen for most primary-vaccination clones, at 95% to 97% CD4 and 88% CD8.

As TCR cDNA was made by 5'RACE template switching, a universal primer site and UMIs were added. TCRdb fed the 5' RACE reads into MiXCR, producing one record per CDR3 protein. The top ten hold over 12% of the sample, which has almost 600,000 distinct CDR3 sequences, approximately 15% seen once. The length of the CDR3 is 14 residues. Germline CDR1 reads DFQATT; CDR2 reads SNEGSKA (reference sequence). Trimming took 0 bases from V and 5 from J, leaving 11 bases between them. This TCR derives from a man aged 25 to 40 who received the YFV17D yellow fever vaccine. The material was PBMCs, obtained on the day of the yellow fever booster vaccination. The V and J genes are TRBV20-1 and TRBJ1-5, with unresolved D. The CDR3 bases are TGCAGTGCTAGAGATCGCGGGGAGCATCAGCCCCAGCATTTT. It codes for CSARDRGEHQPQHF.